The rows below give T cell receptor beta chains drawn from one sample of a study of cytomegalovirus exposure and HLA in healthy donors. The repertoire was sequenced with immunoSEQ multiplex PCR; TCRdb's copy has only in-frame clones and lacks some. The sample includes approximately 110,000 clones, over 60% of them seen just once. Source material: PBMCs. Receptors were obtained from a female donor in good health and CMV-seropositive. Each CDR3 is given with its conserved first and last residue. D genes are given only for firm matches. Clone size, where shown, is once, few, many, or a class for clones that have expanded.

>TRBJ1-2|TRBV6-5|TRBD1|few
TGTGCCAGCAGCCCCGACAGGGGAGCCGGTGGCTACACCTTC
CASSPDRGAGGYTF
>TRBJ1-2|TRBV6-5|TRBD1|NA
TGTGCCAGCAGTTACTCGACAGGGGGCGCGGAGTATGGCTACACCTTC
CASSYSTGGAEYGYTF
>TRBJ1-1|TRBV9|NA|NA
TGTGCCAGCAGCGTAGCCGGGATGAACACTGAAGCTTTCTTT
CASSVAGMNTEAFF
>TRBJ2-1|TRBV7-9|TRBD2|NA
TGTGCCAGCAGCTCTAGCGGGGACTTGGGTGAGCAGTTCTTC
CASSSSGDLGEQFF
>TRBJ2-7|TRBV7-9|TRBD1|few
TGTGCCAGCAGCCATAACTTGGGACAGGGGTCCTCCTACGAGCAGTACTTC
CASSHNLGQGSSYEQYF
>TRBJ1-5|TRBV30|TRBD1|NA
TGTGCCTGGAGTGTACAGGGGGTTCAGCCCCAGCATTTT
CAWSVQGVQPQHF
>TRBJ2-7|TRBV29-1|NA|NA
TGCAGCGTTGACAGGGGTGTAGACGAGCAGTACTTC
CSVDRGVDEQYF
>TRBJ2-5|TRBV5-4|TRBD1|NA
TGTGCCAGCACCCCCCGACAGGGAGAGACCCAGTACTTC
CASTPRQGETQYF
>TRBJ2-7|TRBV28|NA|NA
TGTGCCAGCAGAGGGGGGGGTGAGTCCTACGAGCAGTACTTC
CASRGGGESYEQYF
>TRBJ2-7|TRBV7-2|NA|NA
TGTGCCAGCAGCTTTTCCAACTCCTACGAGCAGTACTTC
CASSFSNSYEQYF
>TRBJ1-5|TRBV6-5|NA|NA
TGTGCCAGCAGTGAACAGGTGACAAATCAGCCCCAGCATTTT
CASSEQVTNQPQHF
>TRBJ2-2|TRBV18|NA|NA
TGTGCCAGCTCCCAACAGGTTTCTCGGGAGCTGTTTTTT
CASSQQVSRELFF
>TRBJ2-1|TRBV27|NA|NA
TGTGCCAGCAAGACGCCGAGGGGGAGATCCGGCAATGAGCAGTTCTTC
CASKTPRGRSGNEQFF
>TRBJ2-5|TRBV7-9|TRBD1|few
TGTGCCAGCAGCACTACAGGGGGCTGGGGAGAGACCCAGTACTTC
CASSTTGGWGETQYF
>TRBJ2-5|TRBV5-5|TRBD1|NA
TGTGCCAGCACCCCCGGGACAGGGGAGACCCAGTACTTC
CASTPGTGETQYF
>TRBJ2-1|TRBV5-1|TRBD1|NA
TGCGCCAGCAGCTTTGGGACAGCGAACAATGAGCAGTTCTTC
CASSFGTANNEQFF
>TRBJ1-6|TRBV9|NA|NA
TGTGCCAGCAGCTCTCGACAGGTTAATTCACCCCTCCACTTT
CASSSRQVNSPLHF
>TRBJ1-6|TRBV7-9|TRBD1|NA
TGTGCCAGCAGACAGGGGAACTATAATTCACCCCTCCACTTT
CASRQGNYNSPLHF
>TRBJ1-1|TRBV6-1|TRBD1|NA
TGTGCCAGCAGTTATGGGGACAGCAGGACTGAAGCTTTCTTT
CASSYGDSRTEAFF
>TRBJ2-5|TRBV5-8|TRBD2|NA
TGTGCCAGCAGCCCAGGGACTAGCGGGGGGTTCCAAGAGACCCAGTACTTC
CASSPGTSGGFQETQYF
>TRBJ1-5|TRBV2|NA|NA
TGTGCCAGTAGGCTGGCGTGGGCCCAACCCCAGCATTTT
CASRLAWAQPQHF
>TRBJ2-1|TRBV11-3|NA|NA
TGTGCCAGCAGCCAAATGGGGGGATCCTACAATGAGCAGTTCTTC
CASSQMGGSYNEQFF
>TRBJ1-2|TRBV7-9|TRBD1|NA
TGTGCCAGCAGCTTAAGTTGGGGGACAGGGAACTATGGCTACACCTTC
CASSLSWGTGNYGYTF
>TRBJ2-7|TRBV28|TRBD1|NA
TGTGCCAGCAGTTTAGGCCGACAGGGAAAAGAGCAGTACTTC
CASSLGRQGKEQYF
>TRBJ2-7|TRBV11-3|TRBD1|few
TGTGCCAGCAGCTCATGGACAGGGGATGGCGAGCAGTACTTC
CASSSWTGDGEQYF